The next 8 T cell receptor beta chains were all read from a single sample in a study of T cells in tuberculosis. Sorting used thawed, overnight-rested PBMC stained with anti-CD3, a viability dye and GMM-loaded CD1B tetramer. The CD1B tetramers carried C32 glucose monomycolate purified from Rhodococcus equi. Method: immunoSEQ multiplex PCR; TCRdb's copy keeps in-frame clones and lacks some. The sample has about 88,000 clones, approximately 90% seen once. Sequences were obtained from CD1b-GMM tetramer-negative cells sorted from PBMCs. The receptor source for this set is an adult woman with latent tuberculosis.

V is TRBV5-4 and J is TRBJ2-3, with D perhaps TRBD1 (5 bases). Germline loops: CDR1 SGHNT, CDR2 YYREEE (reference sequence). This CDR3 is built from 15 residues. V lost 1 base, J lost 0 bases, and 9 bases lay in between. Here the CDR3 reads CASSLLGQSTDTQYF. The CDR3 DNA sequence: TGTGCCAGCAGCTTGTTGGGGCAGAGCACAGATACGCAGTATTTT.

The chain recombines TRBV14 with TRBJ1-1; 7 nucleotides align to TRBD1. The ends lost 4 bases at V and 4 bases at J; junction bases unmatched: 6. CDR3 length: 14 residues. CDR1 and CDR2 from the germline V gene are SGHDN and FVKESK. The CDR3 loop is CASSPDRVVTEAFF. Here the CDR3 DNA reads TGTGCCAGCAGCCCTGACAGGGTAGTCACTGAAGCTTTCTTT.

As for this clone: This sample also contains other DNA sequences that code for the same CDR3. The chain employs TRBV5-4 and TRBJ2-2; 10 bases align to TRBD2. V was pared by 2 bases and J by 5 bases, with 3 bases of the junction left unmatched. This CDR3 spans 15 amino acids. Germline V lookup: CDR1 SGHNT, CDR2 YYREEE (reference sequence). The CDR3 DNA reads TGTGCCAGCAGCTTAGCGGGGGGGGGTACCGGGGAGCTGTTTTTT. It translates to CASSLAGGGTGELFF.

This clone was detected only once. The chain has TRBV15 and TRBJ2-3; maybe TRBD2 (5 bases). With 0 bases removed from V and 2 bases from J, the gap between germline ends came to 15 bases. Per the germline V gene, CDR1 is LNHNV and CDR2 is YYDKDF (reference sequence). The CDR3 is 17 amino acids. CDR3 protein: CATSRDSSEGLTDTQYF. Here the CDR3 DNA reads TGTGCCACCAGCAGAGATAGCAGCGAGGGCCTCACAGATACGCAGTATTTT.

This clone was counted once. V gene TRBV13 combines with J gene TRBJ2-6, with a tentative D call TRBD1 (5 bases). The germline V and J ends were trimmed by 3 bases and 3 bases, with 9 bases remaining between them. There are 15 residues in the CDR3. Germline loops: CDR1 PRHDT, CDR2 FYEKMQ (reference sequence). CDR3 DNA: TGTGCCAGCAGCTTGTGGGGCGGTGGGGCCAACGTCCTGACTTTC. Residues: CASSLWGGGANVLTF.

The genes are TRBV5-1 and TRBJ2-2; 7 nucleotides agree with TRBD1. Germline V gene sequence: CDR1 SGHRS, CDR2 YFSETQ. This CDR3 has 16 amino acids. V lost 2 bases and J lost 2; bases outside the gene matches: 6. The CDR3 protein is CASSFHRGRNTGELFF. The CDR3 nucleotides read TGCGCCAGCAGCTTTCACAGGGGACGAAACACCGGGGAGCTGTTTTTT.

The count of this clone is one. The chain recombines TRBV5-1 with TRBJ2-3; D not certain. V lost 4 bases, J lost 4 bases, and 10 bases lay in between. CDR1 and CDR2 (germline): SGHRS, YFSETQ. The CDR3 runs 13 residues. This CDR3 reads CASSPVLADTQYF. The CDR3 DNA reads TGCGCCAGCAGCCCCGTTCTAGCAGATACGCAGTATTTT.

The rearrangement joins TRBV7-2 to TRBJ1-6; D is ambiguous. The germline V gene encodes CDR1 SGHTA and CDR2 FQGNSA. V gave up 5 bases and J gave up 12 bases, with 11 bases separating them. This CDR3 has 12 amino acids. CDR3 in DNA: TGTGCCAGCAGCCACCGCGAGTTACCCCTCCACTTT. It yields the protein CASSHRELPLHF.